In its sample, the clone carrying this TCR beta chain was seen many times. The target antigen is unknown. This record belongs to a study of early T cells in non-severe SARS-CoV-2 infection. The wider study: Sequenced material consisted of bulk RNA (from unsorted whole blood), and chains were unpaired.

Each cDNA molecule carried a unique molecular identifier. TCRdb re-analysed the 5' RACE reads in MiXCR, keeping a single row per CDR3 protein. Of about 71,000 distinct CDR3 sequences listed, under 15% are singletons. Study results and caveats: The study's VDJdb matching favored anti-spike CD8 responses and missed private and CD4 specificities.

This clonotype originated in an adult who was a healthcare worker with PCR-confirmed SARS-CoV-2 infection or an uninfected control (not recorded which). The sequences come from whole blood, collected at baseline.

The CDR3 nucleotides are TGTGCCAGCAGCTTGGGCGCTGACCTTGGCTACACCTTC. Translated: CASSLGADLGYTF. The V gene is TRBV7-9, the J gene TRBJ1-2; D unclear. Germline CDR1 and CDR2: SEHNR and FQNEAQ (reference sequence). The CDR3 extends over 13 amino acids. V gave up 3 bases and J gave up 7 bases, with 12 bases separating them.